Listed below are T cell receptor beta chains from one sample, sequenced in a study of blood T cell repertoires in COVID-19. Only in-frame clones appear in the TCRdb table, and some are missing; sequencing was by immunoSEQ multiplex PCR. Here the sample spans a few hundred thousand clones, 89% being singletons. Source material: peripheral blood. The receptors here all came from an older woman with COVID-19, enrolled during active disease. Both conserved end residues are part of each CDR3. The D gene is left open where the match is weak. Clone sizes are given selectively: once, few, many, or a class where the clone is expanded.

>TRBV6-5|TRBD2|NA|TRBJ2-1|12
TGTGCCAGCCTCGGGAGGGGCAATGAGCAGTTCTTC
CASLGRGNEQFF
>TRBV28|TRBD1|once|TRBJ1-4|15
TGTGCCAGCAGTTTATCAGGGGGCGGCCAAAAAAAACTGTTTTTT
CASSLSGGGQKKLFF
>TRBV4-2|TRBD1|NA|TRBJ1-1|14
TGTGCCAGCAGCCTGAGACAGGGGAACACTGAAGCTTTCTTT
CASSLRQGNTEAFF
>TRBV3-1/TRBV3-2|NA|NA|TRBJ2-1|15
TGTGCCAGCAGCCCTCCGGGACTCCGCTACAATGAGCAGTTCTTC
CASSPPGLRYNEQFF
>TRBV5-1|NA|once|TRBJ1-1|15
TGCGCCAGCAGCAGGTCCGGGGGTTGGAACACTGAAGCTTTCTTT
CASSRSGGWNTEAFF
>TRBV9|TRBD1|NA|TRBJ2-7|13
TGTGCCAGCAGCGCAGGGACAGGGATCGAGCAGTACTTC
CASSAGTGIEQYF
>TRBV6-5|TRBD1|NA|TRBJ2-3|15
TGTGCCAGCACCAACAGGGGACCGGGAACAGATACGCAGTATTTT
CASTNRGPGTDTQYF
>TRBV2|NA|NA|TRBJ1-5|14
TGTGCCAGCAGAGGGGCTAGGTTTGATCAGCCCCAGCATTTT
CASRGARFDQPQHF
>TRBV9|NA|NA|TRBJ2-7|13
TGTGCCAGCAGCGTAGGTGTCAGGGACGAGCAGTACTTC
CASSVGVRDEQYF
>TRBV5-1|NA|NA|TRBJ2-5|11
TGCGCCAGCACCCTACAAGAGACCCAGTACTTC
CASTLQETQYF
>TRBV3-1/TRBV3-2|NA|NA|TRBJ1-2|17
TGTGCCAGCAGCCACCGCGGACTAGCTCGGGGAGGTTTGCGCTACACCTTC
CASSHRGLARGGLRYTF
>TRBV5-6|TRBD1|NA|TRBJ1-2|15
TGTGCCAGCAGCTTTGGACAGGGTTCCCCCTATGGCTACACCTTC
CASSFGQGSPYGYTF
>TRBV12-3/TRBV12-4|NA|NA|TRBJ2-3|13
TGTGCCAGCAGTTTGGGACTCCCAGATACGCAGTATTTT
CASSLGLPDTQYF
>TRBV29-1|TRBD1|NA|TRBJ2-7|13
TGCAGCGTTGGCTTTACAGGGGCCTACGAGCAGTACTTC
CSVGFTGAYEQYF
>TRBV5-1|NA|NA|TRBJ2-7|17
TGCGCCAGCAGCCCAACCGGGTCAGTAGGTCCCAACTACGAGCAGTACTTC
CASSPTGSVGPNYEQYF
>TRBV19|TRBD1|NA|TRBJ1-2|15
TGTGCCAGTAGTATGAAACCCGGACAGGGGCATGGCTACACCTTC
CASSMKPGQGHGYTF
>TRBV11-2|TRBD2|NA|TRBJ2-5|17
TGTGCCAGCAGCTTAGATGCACTAGCGGGGGACCAGGAGACCCAGTACTTC
CASSLDALAGDQETQYF
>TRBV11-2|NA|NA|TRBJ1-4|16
TGTGCCAGCAGCTTAGGAGGAAGGGGTACTAATGAAAAACTGTTTTTT
CASSLGGRGTNEKLFF
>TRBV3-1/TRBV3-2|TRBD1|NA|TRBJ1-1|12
TGTGCCAGCAGCCAAGCAGACAGGGTGGCTTTCTTT
CASSQADRVAFF
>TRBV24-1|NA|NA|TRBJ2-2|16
TGTGCCACCAGTCCCCCTTCAGGGGAATACACCGGGGAGCTGTTTTTT
CATSPPSGEYTGELFF
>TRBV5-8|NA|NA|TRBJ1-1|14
TGTGCCAGTCTCTTCCCGGGTGGGAACACTGAAGCTTTCTTT
CASLFPGGNTEAFF
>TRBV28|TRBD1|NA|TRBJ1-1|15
TGTGCCAGCAGTTTGTGGGACAGGGGAGCCACTGAAGCTTTCTTT
CASSLWDRGATEAFF
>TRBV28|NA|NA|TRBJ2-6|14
TGTGCCAGCAGTCGGTCCTCTGGGGCCAACGTCCTGACTTTC
CASSRSSGANVLTF
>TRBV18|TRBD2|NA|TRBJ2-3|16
TGTGCCAGCTCAACCCGTGCTAGCGGGGACACAGATACGCAGTATTTT
CASSTRASGDTDTQYF
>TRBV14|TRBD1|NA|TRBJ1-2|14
TGTGCCAGCAGCCAAGACAGGGGGCTAAGTGGCTACACCTTC
CASSQDRGLSGYTF
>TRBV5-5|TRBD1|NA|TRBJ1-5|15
TGTGCCAGCAGCTTAGGCAGGGGGGCAAATCAGCCCCAGCATTTT
CASSLGRGANQPQHF
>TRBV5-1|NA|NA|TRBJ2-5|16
TGCGCCAGCAGCTTTGAGGCAAGCACAGGGTTAGAGACCCAGTACTTC
CASSFEASTGLETQYF
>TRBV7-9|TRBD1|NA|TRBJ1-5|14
TGTGCCAGCAGCTGGACAGGAGGCAATCAGCCCCAGCATTTT
CASSWTGGNQPQHF
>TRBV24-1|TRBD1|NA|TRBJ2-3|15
TGTGCCACCAGTGACCCGGGACAGTCGACAGATACGCAGTATTTT
CATSDPGQSTDTQYF
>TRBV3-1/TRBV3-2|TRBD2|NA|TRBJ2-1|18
TGTGCCAGCAGCCAAGATCCTTCGGGACTAGCGGGGCCGGTTGAGCAGTTCTTC
CASSQDPSGLAGPVEQFF
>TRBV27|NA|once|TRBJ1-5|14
TGTGCCAGCAGTTTAAACAGGGTCAATCAGCCCCAGCATTTT
CASSLNRVNQPQHF
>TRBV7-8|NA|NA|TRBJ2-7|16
TGTGCCAGCAGCCCACCCTCGACAGGCAACCCCTACGAGCAGTACTTC
CASSPPSTGNPYEQYF
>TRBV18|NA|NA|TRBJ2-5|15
TGTGCCAGCTCAATGATGTGGCAGGGTCAAGAGACCCAGTACTTC
CASSMMWQGQETQYF
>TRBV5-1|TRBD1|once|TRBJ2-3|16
TGCGCCAGCAGCTTGGAGGGGACAGTTAGCACAGATACGCAGTATTTT
CASSLEGTVSTDTQYF
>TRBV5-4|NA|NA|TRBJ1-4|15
TGTGCCAGCAGCTTGGCACAGGGAGATAATGAAAAACTGTTTTTT
CASSLAQGDNEKLFF
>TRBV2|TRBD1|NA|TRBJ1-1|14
TGTGCCAGCAGTGGTAACAGGGGGAACACTGAAGCTTTCTTT
CASSGNRGNTEAFF
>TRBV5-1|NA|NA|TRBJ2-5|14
TGCGCCAGCAGCTTGGCCGAGCCGGGAGAGACCCAGTACTTC
CASSLAEPGETQYF
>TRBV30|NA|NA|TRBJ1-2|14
TGTGCCTCTCGGGGGGCAGGGGCAAACTATGGCTACACCTTC
CASRGAGANYGYTF
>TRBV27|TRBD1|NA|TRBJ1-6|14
TGTGCCAGCAGGGGAGGGACAGGTAATTCACCCCTCCACTTT
CASRGGTGNSPLHF
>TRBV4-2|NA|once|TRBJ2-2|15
TGTGCCAGCAGCCAAGGGAGGGCGGATACCGGGGAGCTGTTTTTT
CASSQGRADTGELFF
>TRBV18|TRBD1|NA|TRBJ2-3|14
TGTGCCAGCTCACCGGGGACAGGGGGCGCGGGGCAGTATTTT
CASSPGTGGAGQYF